A selection of T cell receptor beta chains follows, all from one sample in a study of blood T cell repertoires in COVID-19. TCRdb's copy holds only in-frame clones and misses some; the assay was immunoSEQ multiplex PCR. The sample lists about 120,000 clones, roughly 89% occurring once. The sample comprised peripheral blood. These receptors originate from a woman aged 45-59 years with acute or convalescent COVID-19. CDR3s include the opening cysteine and the closing phenylalanine or tryptophan. D genes are given only for firm matches. Expanded clones get a size class; other rows say once, few or many, or leave the size out.

J gene: TRBJ1-4
V gene: TRBV27
clone size: NA
D gene: NA
CDR3 protein: CASSLFRSPATNEKLFF
CDR3 DNA: TGTGCCAGCAGTTTATTCCGGAGCCCCGCAACTAATGAAAAACTGTTTTTT

J gene: TRBJ1-2
V gene: TRBV7-2
clone size: NA
D gene: NA
CDR3 protein: CASSLSDSNYGYTF
CDR3 DNA: TGTGCCAGCAGCTTATCTGACAGCAACTATGGCTACACCTTC

J gene: TRBJ2-2
V gene: TRBV3-1/TRBV3-2
clone size: once
D gene: TRBD1
CDR3 protein: CASSQGQGSTGELFF
CDR3 DNA: TGTGCCAGCAGTCAGGGACAGGGGTCCACCGGGGAGCTGTTTTTT

J gene: TRBJ1-3
V gene: TRBV7-8
clone size: NA
D gene: NA
CDR3 protein: CASSRDVGQGSGNTIYF
CDR3 DNA: TGTGCCAGCAGCCGAGATGTAGGGCAGGGATCGGGAAACACCATATATTTT

J gene: TRBJ2-3
V gene: TRBV5-1
clone size: NA
D gene: TRBD2
CDR3 protein: CASSFPSGLTDTQYF
CDR3 DNA: TGCGCCAGCAGCTTTCCTAGCGGCCTCACAGATACGCAGTATTTT

J gene: TRBJ2-3
V gene: TRBV7-2
clone size: NA
D gene: NA
CDR3 protein: CASSSDRSTDTQYF
CDR3 DNA: TGTGCCAGCAGCTCAGACAGAAGCACAGATACGCAGTATTTT

J gene: TRBJ2-2
V gene: TRBV19
clone size: NA
D gene: TRBD2
CDR3 protein: CASSPRVAGGETGELFF
CDR3 DNA: TGTGCCAGTAGTCCAAGGGTAGCGGGAGGTGAGACCGGGGAGCTGTTTTTT

J gene: TRBJ2-1
V gene: TRBV27
clone size: NA
D gene: TRBD2
CDR3 protein: CASSSLLAAGHNEQFF
CDR3 DNA: TGTGCCAGCAGTTCCCTACTAGCGGCGGGGCACAATGAGCAGTTCTTC

J gene: TRBJ2-1
V gene: TRBV11-2
clone size: NA
D gene: NA
CDR3 protein: CASSLSYNEQFF
CDR3 DNA: TGTGCCAGCAGCCTCTCCTACAATGAGCAGTTCTTC

J gene: TRBJ2-7
V gene: TRBV19
clone size: NA
D gene: TRBD1
CDR3 protein: CASRGRGHYEQYF
CDR3 DNA: TGTGCCAGTAGAGGCAGGGGGCACTACGAGCAGTACTTC

J gene: TRBJ1-4
V gene: TRBV25-1
clone size: NA
D gene: NA
CDR3 protein: CASSSSVFAEKLFF
CDR3 DNA: TGTGCCAGCAGTTCCTCAGTTTTTGCTGAAAAACTGTTTTTT

J gene: TRBJ1-1
V gene: TRBV9
clone size: NA
D gene: NA
CDR3 protein: CASSQGSNTEAFF
CDR3 DNA: TGTGCCAGCAGCCAGGGCTCGAACACTGAAGCTTTCTTT

J gene: TRBJ2-7
V gene: TRBV7-9
clone size: NA
D gene: TRBD2
CDR3 protein: CASSPSGAPGEQYF
CDR3 DNA: TGTGCCAGCAGCCCGAGCGGGGCCCCGGGGGAGCAGTACTTC

J gene: TRBJ2-7
V gene: TRBV6-2/TRBV6-3
clone size: NA
D gene: TRBD2
CDR3 protein: CASSRTRSSYEQYF
CDR3 DNA: TGTGCCAGCAGTCGGACTAGGAGCTCCTACGAGCAGTACTTC

J gene: TRBJ1-5
V gene: TRBV19
clone size: NA
D gene: NA
CDR3 protein: CASSIYAGINQPQHF
CDR3 DNA: TGTGCCAGTAGTATTTACGCAGGGATCAATCAGCCCCAGCATTTT

J gene: TRBJ2-1
V gene: TRBV3-1/TRBV3-2
clone size: NA
D gene: TRBD2
CDR3 protein: CASSQLAGNNEQFF
CDR3 DNA: TGTGCCAGCAGCCAACTAGCGGGGAACAATGAGCAGTTCTTC

J gene: TRBJ2-5
V gene: TRBV5-1
clone size: NA
D gene: TRBD2
CDR3 protein: CASSLEPSTSGTETQYF
CDR3 DNA: TGCGCCAGCAGCTTGGAGCCTTCGACTAGCGGGACCGAGACCCAGTACTTC

J gene: TRBJ1-1
V gene: TRBV7-9
clone size: NA
D gene: TRBD1
CDR3 protein: CASRSLGTGVTEAFF
CDR3 DNA: TGTGCCAGCAGAAGCCTAGGGACAGGGGTCACTGAAGCTTTCTTT

J gene: TRBJ1-2
V gene: TRBV4-1
clone size: NA
D gene: TRBD1
CDR3 protein: CASSQPQGGGYGYTF
CDR3 DNA: TGCGCCAGCAGCCAACCCCAGGGGGGTGGCTATGGCTACACCTTC

J gene: TRBJ1-4
V gene: TRBV5-1
clone size: NA
D gene: NA
CDR3 protein: CASTLTGANEKLFF
CDR3 DNA: TGCGCCAGCACCCTAACAGGTGCCAATGAAAAACTGTTTTTT

J gene: TRBJ2-3
V gene: TRBV10-3
clone size: NA
D gene: TRBD2
CDR3 protein: CAISAGLAGGRDTQYF
CDR3 DNA: TGTGCCATCAGTGCCGGACTAGCGGGGGGCAGAGATACGCAGTATTTT

J gene: TRBJ1-1
V gene: TRBV3-1/TRBV3-2
clone size: NA
D gene: TRBD1
CDR3 protein: CASSFGQGEAFF
CDR3 DNA: TGTGCCAGCAGCTTTGGACAGGGCGAAGCTTTCTTT

J gene: TRBJ2-2
V gene: TRBV7-2
clone size: NA
D gene: TRBD2
CDR3 protein: CASSPPGLPTGELFF
CDR3 DNA: TGTGCCAGCAGCCCCCCGGGACTACCCACCGGGGAGCTGTTTTTT

J gene: TRBJ1-4
V gene: TRBV27
clone size: NA
D gene: NA
CDR3 protein: CASSLMGGNEKLFF
CDR3 DNA: TGTGCCAGCAGTTTGATGGGGGGGAATGAAAAACTGTTTTTT

J gene: TRBJ2-7
V gene: TRBV9
clone size: NA
D gene: NA
CDR3 protein: CASSVGIGPPYEQYF
CDR3 DNA: TGTGCCAGCAGCGTAGGAATTGGGCCACCCTACGAGCAGTACTTC

J gene: TRBJ1-6
V gene: TRBV2
clone size: NA
D gene: TRBD1
CDR3 protein: CASRNGQGINSPLHF
CDR3 DNA: TGTGCCAGCAGAAATGGACAGGGCATAAATTCACCCCTCCACTTT

J gene: TRBJ2-3
V gene: TRBV6-1
clone size: NA
D gene: TRBD2
CDR3 protein: CASSEPAGGAGDTQYF
CDR3 DNA: TGTGCCAGCAGTGAGCCTGCCGGGGGGGCCGGAGATACGCAGTATTTT

J gene: TRBJ2-2
V gene: TRBV14
clone size: once
D gene: NA
CDR3 protein: CASSQGASTGELFF
CDR3 DNA: TGTGCCAGCAGCCAAGGAGCGAGCACCGGGGAGCTGTTTTTT

J gene: TRBJ2-6
V gene: TRBV25-1
clone size: NA
D gene: NA
CDR3 protein: CASSDRAGANVLTF
CDR3 DNA: TGTGCCAGCAGTGACCGGGCTGGGGCCAACGTCCTGACTTTC

J gene: TRBJ2-1
V gene: TRBV19
clone size: NA
D gene: TRBD2
CDR3 protein: CASSRAGSAIYDEQFF
CDR3 DNA: TGTGCCAGTAGTAGAGCGGGGTCAGCAATTTATGATGAGCAGTTCTTC

J gene: TRBJ2-2
V gene: TRBV5-5
clone size: once
D gene: NA
CDR3 protein: CASSLEGENTGELFF
CDR3 DNA: TGTGCCAGCAGCTTGGAGGGGGAGAACACCGGGGAGCTGTTTTTT

J gene: TRBJ1-2
V gene: TRBV7-2
clone size: once
D gene: NA
CDR3 protein: CASSLGSGIYYTF
CDR3 DNA: TGTGCCAGCAGCTTAGGGTCAGGGATATACTACACCTTC

J gene: TRBJ1-2
V gene: TRBV29-1
clone size: NA
D gene: TRBD1
CDR3 protein: CSVEGGGVNTYGYTF
CDR3 DNA: TGCAGCGTTGAAGGAGGGGGCGTAAATACCTATGGCTACACCTTC

J gene: TRBJ1-2
V gene: TRBV4-3
clone size: NA
D gene: NA
CDR3 protein: CASSQVGSNYGYTF
CDR3 DNA: TGCGCCAGCAGCCAAGTGGGCAGTAACTATGGCTACACCTTC

J gene: TRBJ2-7
V gene: TRBV21-1
clone size: NA
D gene: NA
CDR3 protein: CASRVRGTGHRLTYEQYF
CDR3 DNA: TGTGCCAGCAGGGTGAGGGGGACAGGGCATCGCCTCACCTACGAGCAGTACTTC

J gene: TRBJ1-2
V gene: TRBV20-1
clone size: once
D gene: NA
CDR3 protein: CSATANYGYTF
CDR3 DNA: TGCAGTGCAACGGCTAACTATGGCTACACCTTC

J gene: TRBJ2-3
V gene: TRBV19
clone size: NA
D gene: NA
CDR3 protein: CASSIGGRGLWTDTQYF
CDR3 DNA: TGTGCCAGTAGTATAGGGGGACGGGGACTTTGGACGGATACGCAGTATTTT

J gene: TRBJ1-4
V gene: TRBV12-5
clone size: NA
D gene: TRBD1
CDR3 protein: CASGDGTGGEKLFF
CDR3 DNA: TGTGCTAGTGGCGATGGGACAGGGGGGGAAAAACTGTTTTTT

J gene: TRBJ2-7
V gene: TRBV6-6
clone size: NA
D gene: TRBD2
CDR3 protein: CASSHTSGGNYEQYF
CDR3 DNA: TGTGCCAGCAGCCATACTAGCGGGGGGAACTACGAGCAGTACTTC

J gene: TRBJ2-1
V gene: TRBV2
clone size: NA
D gene: TRBD1
CDR3 protein: CASSGGAGTGDFRSSYNEQFF
CDR3 DNA: TGTGCCAGCAGTGGCGGGGCCGGGACAGGGGACTTTAGGAGCTCCTACAATGAGCAGTTCTTC

J gene: TRBJ1-1
V gene: TRBV10-3
clone size: NA
D gene: TRBD1
CDR3 protein: CAISETPTGGNTEAFF
CDR3 DNA: TGTGCCATCAGTGAGACCCCGACAGGGGGCAACACTGAAGCTTTCTTT

J gene: TRBJ1-6
V gene: TRBV3-1/TRBV3-2
clone size: NA
D gene: NA
CDR3 protein: CASSQDADSAPLHF
CDR3 DNA: TGTGCCAGCAGCCAAGATGCGGACTCCGCACCCCTCCACTTT

J gene: TRBJ1-6
V gene: TRBV4-3
clone size: NA
D gene: NA
CDR3 protein: CASSQVKSPNSPLHF
CDR3 DNA: TGCGCCAGCAGCCAAGTCAAGAGCCCTAATTCACCCCTCCACTTT

J gene: TRBJ2-1
V gene: TRBV11-2
clone size: NA
D gene: TRBD1
CDR3 protein: CASSPRQGSSYNEQFF
CDR3 DNA: TGTGCCAGCAGCCCCAGACAGGGGTCTTCCTACAATGAGCAGTTCTTC

J gene: TRBJ1-2
V gene: TRBV15
clone size: NA
D gene: TRBD1
CDR3 protein: CATSLRPTGRYGYTF
CDR3 DNA: TGTGCCACCAGCTTGAGGCCGACAGGGAGATATGGCTACACCTTC

J gene: TRBJ2-5
V gene: TRBV5-1
clone size: once
D gene: TRBD1
CDR3 protein: CASSRQGTVEETQYF
CDR3 DNA: TGCGCCAGCAGCCGACAGGGGACTGTAGAAGAGACCCAGTACTTC

J gene: TRBJ1-2
V gene: TRBV30
clone size: NA
D gene: TRBD1
CDR3 protein: CAWSVQGDNYGYTF
CDR3 DNA: TGTGCCTGGAGTGTACAGGGGGATAACTATGGCTACACCTTC

J gene: TRBJ1-3
V gene: TRBV29-1
clone size: NA
D gene: NA
CDR3 protein: CSVQVFGNTIYF
CDR3 DNA: TGCAGCGTTCAGGTTTTCGGAAACACCATATATTTT